These 20 T cell receptor beta chains originate from one sample sequenced in a study of shared clonotypes between healthy human individuals. TCRdb's table, derived via immunoSEQ multiplex PCR, lists solely in-frame clones and lacks some. Altogether roughly 2,500,000 clones are present, under 95% being singletons, with the ten largest covering about 0.38%. The sample was naive CD4+ T cells from PBMCs. Subset indicated: CD45RA+ positively selected. The receptor source for this set is a man between 18 and 35 years old in good health. Some clones in this sample may be carry-over from other donors' samples.

The genes are TRBV6-6 and TRBJ2-6, with a possible D match to TRBD1 (6 bases). Trimming took 6 bases from V and 0 from J, leaving 12 bases between them. Germline values: CDR1 MNHNY, CDR2 SVGAGI (reference sequence). The CDR3 contains 16 residues. CDR3 bases: TGTGCCAGCAGAACAGGGCTTCTCTCTGGGGCCAACGTCCTGACTTTC. Translated: CASRTGLLSGANVLTF.

The V gene is TRBV7-2, the J gene TRBJ2-1, with 8 positions matching TRBD1. V shed 2 bases, J shed 0 bases, and the junction held 12 bases outside the gene matches. The germline V gene has CDR1 SGHTA and CDR2 FQGNSA. The CDR3 length is 19 residues. CDR3: CASSLTGGYGASSYNEQFF. CDR3 DNA: TGTGCCAGCAGCTTAACAGGGGGGTACGGCGCCAGCTCCTACAATGAGCAGTTCTTC.

V is TRBV7-2 and J is TRBJ2-5; D not certain. Trimming removed 6 bases at V and 3 bases at J, with 8 bases between. This CDR3 is built from 12 residues. CDR1 and CDR2 (germline): SGHTA, FQGNSA. CDR3 nucleotide sequence: TGTGCCAGCAGTTTCGTAGAAGAGACCCAGTACTTC. This gives the protein CASSFVEETQYF.

This clone was seen only once. The chain combines TRBV19 with TRBJ2-1; TRBD2 agrees at 7 bases. The V and J ends lost 5 bases and 9 bases, in that order; junction bases with no gene match: 7. Germline CDR1 and CDR2: LNHDA and SQIVND (reference sequence). The CDR3 covers 13 residues. The CDR3 loop reads CASSPSGAGEQFF. The CDR3 DNA reads TGTGCCAGTAGTCCTAGCGGTGCGGGTGAGCAGTTCTTC.

The chain has TRBV18 and TRBJ2-1; 8 bases are shared with TRBD1. Losses at the gene ends were 4 bases for V and 8 bases for J; bases not matched to a gene: 7. The CDR3 has 14 amino acids. CDR1 is KGHSH, CDR2 LQKENI, per germline. CDR3 DNA sequence: TGTGCCAGCTCACTCGGACAGGGCGAGGATGAGCAGTTCTTC. This codes for CASSLGQGEDEQFF.

The chain employs TRBV6-5 and TRBJ2-7, with D possibly being TRBD2 (5 bases). The CDR3 extends over 13 amino acids. Per germline, CDR1 MNHEY and CDR2 SVGAGI. V dropped 2 bases and J dropped 2 bases, with 7 bases sitting between them. Here the CDR3 DNA reads TGTGCCAGCAGTTACAGGGAGACCTACGAGCAGTACTTC. This encodes CASSYRETYEQYF.

The chain combines TRBV6-5 with TRBJ1-1; D perhaps matches TRBD1 (6 bases). The CDR3 covers 16 residues. Germline-derived CDR1 and CDR2 are MNHEY and SVGAGI. V was clipped by 3 bases and J by 4 bases, with 18 bases between them. The CDR3 loop is CASSYRSTNRATEAFF. The CDR3 coding sequence is TGTGCCAGCAGTTATCGTTCCACAAACAGGGCCACTGAAGCTTTCTTT.

This sequence joins TRBV30 and TRBJ2-5; D is perhaps TRBD1 (5 bases). The J call is uncertain, as TRBJ2-7 better fits the DNA end. Per germline, CDR1 GTSNPN and CDR2 SVGIG (reference sequence). This CDR3 contains 11 residues. The CDR3 DNA is TGTGCCTGGACAGGGTCCTACGAGCAGTACTTC. This gives the protein CAWTGSYEQYF.

The rearrangement uses TRBV19 and TRBJ2-5; 8 bases agree with TRBD2. CDR3 length: 14 amino acids. CDR1 LNHDA and CDR2 SQIVND come from the germline V gene (reference sequence). The V and J ends lost 5 bases and 7 bases, in that order; junction bases with no gene match: 9. CDR3 DNA sequence: TGTGCCAGTAGTTGGACTAGCAGGGACCCGACCCAGTACTTC. Translation: CASSWTSRDPTQYF.

The gene calls are TRBV28 and TRBJ1-2; tentative D call: TRBD1 (5 bases). Trimming cost V 5 bases and J 10 bases, with 17 bases left between them. Germline V CDR1 and CDR2: MDHEN, SYDVKM. This CDR3 spans 13 amino acids. The chain's CDR3 is CASSETTGPDYTF. CDR3 nucleotide sequence: TGTGCCAGCAGTGAAACGACGGGACCAGACTACACCTTC.

The chain couples TRBV19 to TRBJ2-7; D gene unclear. Germline CDR1 LNHDA, CDR2 SQIVND (reference sequence). Trimming stripped 9 bases from V and 2 bases from J, with 17 bases between. This CDR3 comprises 14 residues. CDR3 coding DNA: TGTGCCAGCTCCACCCAGCCTTTGACCTACGAGCAGTACTTC. Translating gives CASSTQPLTYEQYF.

Comment on this clone: The same CDR3 arises from other DNA sequences in this sample as well. The V call is TRBV7-8, the J call TRBJ2-7; D gene unclear. In germline, CDR1 is SGHVS, CDR2 FQNEAQ. V was shortened by 3 bases and J by 2 bases, with 11 bases between the two germline ends. The CDR3 has 14 amino acids. Written as DNA, the CDR3 is TGTGCCAGCAGCTTCGCCGGACCGACCTACGAGCAGTACTTC. Its translation: CASSFAGPTYEQYF. Supplemented by reference TRBV7-8 and TRBJ2-7, the full variable domain reads GAGVSQSPRYKVAKRGQDVALRCDPISGHVSLFWYQQALGQGPEFLTYFQNEAQLDKSGLPSDRFFAERPEGSVSTLKIQRTQQEDSAVYLCASSFAGPTYEQYFGPGTRLTVT.

The rearrangement uses TRBV15 and TRBJ2-3; tentatively, D is TRBD2 (6 bases). The CDR3 contains 14 residues. V dropped 5 bases and J dropped 6 bases, with 15 bases sitting between them. CDR1 LNHNV and CDR2 YYDKDF come from the germline V gene (reference sequence). As DNA, the CDR3 is TGTGCCACCAGCCCCGGGGGATCTCTGGATACGCAGTATTTT. Translation: CATSPGGSLDTQYF.

This clone was recorded only once. The chain links TRBV6-6 to TRBJ2-3; D remains unclear. The V end lost 6 bases, the J end lost 2 bases, and 9 bases lay between the germline ends. The CDR3 length is 13 residues. Germline CDR1 MNHNY, CDR2 SVGAGI (reference sequence). The DNA for the CDR3 is TGTGCCAGCAGCCCTGAGGTCACAGATACGCAGTATTTT. The encoded protein is CASSPEVTDTQYF.

The V and J genes are TRBV5-4 and TRBJ2-2; D gene ambiguous. With 2 bases removed from V and 3 bases from J, the gap between germline ends came to 5 bases. CDR3 size: 13 residues. Germline V gene data show CDR1 as SGHNT and CDR2 as YYREEE (reference sequence). CDR3 in DNA: TGTGCCAGCAGCTTTAGTTACACCGGGGAGCTGTTTTTT. This translates into CASSFSYTGELFF.

Worth noting for this clone: This same CDR3 is encoded by further DNA sequences in the sample. V usage is TRBV11-2 and J usage is TRBJ1-2; the match to TRBD1 covers 9 bases. The CDR3 is 15 amino acids. From germline, CDR1 is SGHAT and CDR2 FQNNGV. V was clipped by 5 bases and J by 7 bases; unmatched bases: 11. CDR3 coding DNA: TGTGCCAGCAGCATAGCCCCCGGGACAGGGATTGGCTACACCTTC. This codes for CASSIAPGTGIGYTF.

The chain uses TRBV28 and TRBJ1-1; 7 bases line up with TRBD1. The J segment lost 2 bases and the V segment lost 3 bases, leaving 15 bases of the junction unmatched. CDR3 length: 18 residues. Germline V CDR1 and CDR2: MDHEN, SYDVKM. CDR3 in amino acids: CASSFQWRTGSFNTEAFF. The CDR3 region has the DNA TGTGCCAGCAGTTTTCAGTGGAGGACAGGTTCCTTTAACACTGAAGCTTTCTTT.

The sample holds one count of this clone. CDR3 DNA sequence: TGTGCCAGCAGCTTAGTCAGGTTCTCTGGAAACACCATATATTTT. This sequence encodes CASSLVRFSGNTIYF. J is TRBJ1-3 and V is TRBV7-2; D gene ambiguous. Germline assignment: CDR1 SGHTA and CDR2 FQGNSA. CDR3 length: 15 amino acids. V was shortened by 1 base and J by 0 bases, with 7 bases between the two germline ends.

This rearrangement joins TRBV28 to TRBJ1-1, with D maybe TRBD1 (5 bases). Germline lookup yields CDR1 MDHEN and CDR2 SYDVKM. This CDR3 spans 14 amino acids. V was pared by 5 bases and J by 2 bases, with 12 bases between. CDR3 loop: CASSTGSVNTEAFF. CDR3 nucleotide sequence: TGTGCCAGCAGTACAGGTTCGGTCAACACTGAAGCTTTCTTT.

This chain joins TRBV28 and TRBJ2-5, with 11 bases fitting TRBD1. With 6 bases clipped from V and 5 bases from J, the junction kept 5 bases outside the gene matches. Per the germline V gene, CDR1 is MDHEN and CDR2 is SYDVKM. The CDR3 extends over 14 amino acids. The CDR3 nucleotides read TGTGCCAGCAGGCGGACAGGGGGCGGTGAGACCCAGTACTTC. Protein: CASRRTGGGETQYF. Supplemented by reference TRBV28 and TRBJ2-5, the full variable domain reads DVKVTQSSRYLVKRTGEKVFLECVQDMDHENMFWYRQDPGLGLRLIYFSYDVKMKEKGDIPEGYSVSREKKERFSLILESASTNQTSMYLCASRRTGGGETQYFGPGTRLLVL.